The rows below give T cell receptor beta chains drawn from one sample of a study of monozygotic twins with inflammatory bowel disease. TCRdb re-called the 5' RACE reads and catalogs CDR3 proteins one per entry, DNA excluded. In total, the table holds 330,000 or so distinct CDR3 sequences. The sequenced sample was blood. Receptors originate from a human donor with ulcerative colitis or Crohn's disease, or a healthy co-twin of an affected twin (not recorded which). CDR3s include the opening cysteine and the closing phenylalanine or tryptophan.

TRBV5-1	14	TRBJ1-4	CASSPTGSGEKLFF
TRBV5-6	15	TRBJ2-7	CASRPGLAVSYEQYF
TRBV27	12	TRBJ2-1	CASGTGYNEQFF
TRBV29-1	13	TRBJ2-1	CSVHGQGDNEQFF
TRBV5-1	17	TRBJ2-3	CASSLTDGSSSTDTQYF
TRBV6-5	14	TRBJ2-1	CASSYSRGYNEQFF
TRBV12-3/TRBV12-4	14	TRBJ1-6	CASQQDRPNSPLHF
TRBV12-3/TRBV12-4	13	TRBJ1-5	CASSWAGDQPQHF
TRBV7-2	14	TRBJ1-3	CASSLARHSEASYF
TRBV10-2	16	TRBJ2-7	CASKQTGGAISYEQYF